This T cell receptor (beta chain) was observed in a study of Graves' ophthalmopathy and Graves' hyperthyroidism. Amplification of TCR beta CDR3 regions used RNA transcripts. HTBI-primed first-round RT-PCR preceded second-round multiplex PCR. TCRdb fed the multiplex PCR reads into MiXCR, producing one record per CDR3 protein. The top ten clones hold less than 55% of a sample with roughly 700,000 distinct CDR3 sequences, 35% to 50% of them seen once. Sequenced material: peripheral blood. The TCR was taken from an adult man with Graves' ophthalmopathy.

CDR3 coding DNA: TGTGCCAGCAGCTTAGAAGGGACATCAACCGGCTACACCTTC. Its translation is CASSLEGTSTGYTF. The V and J genes are TRBV7-9 and TRBJ1-2, with D possibly TRBD1 on 6 matching bases. Germline V gene sequence: CDR1 SEHNR, CDR2 FQNEAQ (reference sequence). This CDR3 comprises 14 residues. V shed 1 base and J shed 8 bases, with 14 bases lying between them.